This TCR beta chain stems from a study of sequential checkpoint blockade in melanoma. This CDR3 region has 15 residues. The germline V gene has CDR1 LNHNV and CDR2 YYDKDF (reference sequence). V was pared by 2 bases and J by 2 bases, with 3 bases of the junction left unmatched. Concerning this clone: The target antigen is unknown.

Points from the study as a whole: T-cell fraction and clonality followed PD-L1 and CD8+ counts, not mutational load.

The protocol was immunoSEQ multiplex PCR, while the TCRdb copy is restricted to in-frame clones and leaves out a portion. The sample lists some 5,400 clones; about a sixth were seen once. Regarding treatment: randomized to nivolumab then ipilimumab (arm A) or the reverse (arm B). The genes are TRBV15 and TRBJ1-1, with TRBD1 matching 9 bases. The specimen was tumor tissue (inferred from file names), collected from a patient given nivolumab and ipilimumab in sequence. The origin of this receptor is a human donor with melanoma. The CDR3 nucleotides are TGTGCCACCAGCAGACGGGGACAGGGCAACACTGAAGCTTTCTTT. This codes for CATSRRGQGNTEAFF. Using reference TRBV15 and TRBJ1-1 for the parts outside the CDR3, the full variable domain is DAMVIQNPRYQVTQFGKPVTLSCSQTLNHNVMYWYQQKSSQAPKLLFHYYDKDFNNEADTPDNFQSRRPNTSFCFLDIRSPGLGDTAMYLCATSRRGQGNTEAFFGQGTRLTVV.